Listed below are T cell receptor beta chains from one sample, sequenced in a study of T cells in Graves' hyperthyroidism and ophthalmopathy. TCRdb called the multiplex PCR reads again in MiXCR, with one record for every CDR3 protein. The repertoire holds just under 750,000 distinct CDR3 sequences, 35% seen once, with around 30% in the top ten. Material for sequencing was blood. These receptors originate from a woman aged 40 to 55 with Graves' hyperthyroidism. Each CDR3 is given with its conserved first and last residue. The D gene is left open where the match is weak. Expanded clones are given a class, and other clones once, few, many or no size at all.

few	TRBJ2-2	TRBV12-3/TRBV12-4	-	TGTGCCAGCAGTTTATTCCGGGTGGCGGGCACCGGGGAGCTGTTTTTT	CASSLFRVAGTGELFF
many	TRBJ1-2	TRBV20-1	-	TGCAGTGCTAGAGAGGCCGGGGACCTGGAAGGCTACACCTTC	CSAREAGDLEGYTF
-	TRBJ1-1	TRBV19	-	TGTGCCAGTAGTATGGGAACAGATCTTTTGGGAGCTTTCTTT	CASSMGTDLLGAFF
-	TRBJ1-2	TRBV7-3	-	TGTGCCAGCAGCTCGAACAGTCCTGATACCTATGGCTACACCTTC	CASSSNSPDTYGYTF
few	TRBJ2-1	TRBV7-2	TRBD1	TGTGCCAGCAGCCCACGAGGGACAGGGTCCGTTGAGCAGTTCTTC	CASSPRGTGSVEQFF
-	TRBJ2-5	TRBV2	-	TGTGCCAGCCCGAGGGGGGACCAGTACTTC	CASPRGDQYF
few	TRBJ2-2	TRBV7-3	TRBD2	TGTGCCAGCAGCTTAAGTGTACACGGGAGGGGAAACACCGGGGAGCTGTTTTTT	CASSLSVHGRGNTGELFF
-	TRBJ2-5	TRBV12-3/TRBV12-4	-	TGTGCCAGCAGTTTAGCGTGGAAGACCCAGTACTTC	CASSLAWKTQYF
many	TRBJ1-1	TRBV7-3	-	TGTGCCAGCAGCTTAGCACAGGGTGACACTGAAGCTTTCTTT	CASSLAQGDTEAFF
-	TRBJ1-1	TRBV7-9	-	TGTGCCAGCAGCCAGGACAGTTCCTCGGGGATCACTGAAGCTCTCTTT	CASSQDSSSGITEALF
-	TRBJ2-7	TRBV10-3	-	TGTGCCATCAGTGGTGAAAGCTCCTACGAGCAGTACTTC	CAISGESSYEQYF
-	TRBJ2-5	TRBV29-1	TRBD1	TGCAGCAGTTCGCCCGGGACAGGGGAAGAGACCCAGTACTTC	CSSSPGTGEETQYF
many	TRBJ1-2	TRBV25-1	TRBD1	TGTGCCAGCAGTGTAGAGACAGGGGGCGCGCGGGGCTACACCTTC	CASSVETGGARGYTF
-	TRBJ2-5	TRBV6-5	TRBD1	TGTACCAGCAGGCCGGGACAGGGGACGGGGACCCAGTACTTC	CTSRPGQGTGTQYF
many	TRBJ2-5	TRBV4-3	-	TGCGCCAGCAGCCAAGATCAGTCCGAGACCCAGTACTTC	CASSQDQSETQYF
many	TRBJ1-1	TRBV5-6	-	TGTGCCAGCAGCTTGGACGGGAGGAACACTGAAGCTTTCTTT	CASSLDGRNTEAFF
-	TRBJ1-1	TRBV19	-	TGTGCCAGTAGTATACCCCGGAGGGGGTGGGACACTGAAGCTTTCTTT	CASSIPRRGWDTEAFF
many	TRBJ2-5	TRBV20-1	TRBD2	TGCAGTGCTAGGCGACTAGCGGGAGGGCGAGAGACCCAGTACTTC	CSARRLAGGRETQYF
many	TRBJ2-7	TRBV7-9	-	TGTGCCAGCAGCTTAGATAGTCAAGGGTACGAGCAGTACTTC	CASSLDSQGYEQYF
-	TRBJ2-7	TRBV24-1	TRBD2	TGTGCCAGCTCCGTCACTGGGCTAGCGGGAAAGGGGAGCTCCTACGAGCAGTACTTC	CASSVTGLAGKGSSYEQYF
-	TRBJ2-5	TRBV6-6	-	TGTGCCAGCAGTTACGCCCGAGGTTCAGAGACCCAGTACTTC	CASSYARGSETQYF
-	TRBJ2-7	TRBV6-5	TRBD2	TGTGCCAGCAGTCACGGACTAGTGTACGAGCAGTACTTC	CASSHGLVYEQYF
-	TRBJ2-2	TRBV7-9	-	TGCGCCAGCAGCCAAGACTCGACTCTTTCCACCGGGGAGCTGTTTTTT	CASSQDSTLSTGELFF
-	TRBJ1-4	TRBV6-5	-	TGTGCCAGCAGTTACTCTGAGACACCTTCAACTAATGAAAAACTGTTTTTT	CASSYSETPSTNEKLFF
few	TRBJ1-2	TRBV12-3/TRBV12-4	TRBD1	TGTGCCAGCAGTGGGGACAGGCTCAACTATGGCTACACCTTC	CASSGDRLNYGYTF
many	TRBJ2-7	TRBV7-2	TRBD2	TGTGCCAGCAGCTTCAGGGAGACTAGCGGGAGCTGGTACGAGCAGTACTTC	CASSFRETSGSWYEQYF
-	TRBJ2-7	TRBV29-1	TRBD2	TGCAGCTGCCTTGGGGGGGACCAGGACGAGCAGTACTTC	CSCLGGDQDEQYF
many	TRBJ1-2	TRBV29-1	TRBD1	TGCAGCGAGAGGGACAGCAACTATGGCTACACCTTC	CSERDSNYGYTF
-	TRBJ1-5	TRBV19	-	TGTGCCAGTAACAACGGCTTCAGGGATCAGCCCCAGCATTTT	CASNNGFRDQPQHF
-	TRBJ1-4	TRBV7-9	TRBD1	TGTGCCAGCAGCCGCCTCTCCGGGACAGGGAGAAAAGAAAAACTGTTTTTT	CASSRLSGTGRKEKLFF
-	TRBJ2-7	TRBV7-2	TRBD2	TGTGCCAGCAGCTTGGGGTGGGGAGAGCGGGACCACGAGCAGTACTTC	CASSLGWGERDHEQYF
-	TRBJ1-5	TRBV7-2	-	-	CASSFYICSVRTSNQPQHF
many	TRBJ2-5	TRBV7-7	TRBD2	TGTGCTAGCACTCGAGCTTGGGGGGGGCAAGAGACCCAGTACTTC	CASTRAWGGQETQYF
few	TRBJ2-7	TRBV28	TRBD1	TGTGCCAGCCTGAGACAGGGAGCGCGTGAGCAGTACTTC	CASLRQGAREQYF
-	TRBJ1-2	TRBV10-3	-	TGTGCCAGCAGTTACTCGACGGATTTCTATGGCTACACCTTC	CASSYSTDFYGYTF
-	TRBJ2-2	TRBV10-3	-	TGTGCCAGCCGGTGGACGGACTCCACCGGGGAGCTGTTTTTT	CASRWTDSTGELFF
many	TRBJ1-4	TRBV19	-	TGTGCCAGTAGTATAGGGAACGATGAAAAACTGTTTTTT	CASSIGNDEKLFF
-	TRBJ2-7	TRBV20-1	TRBD2	TGCAGTACTATGGGGCTAGCGGCTTACGAGCAGTACTTC	CSTMGLAAYEQYF
few	TRBJ2-7	TRBV10-3	TRBD1	TGTGCCATCAGTCCGAGCCGGGACAGGGGGAACTACGAGCAGTACTTC	CAISPSRDRGNYEQYF
-	TRBJ2-2	TRBV12-3/TRBV12-4	-	TGTGCCAGCAGCCGACGTCACGGGGAGCTGTTTTTT	CASSRRHGELFF